The rows below give T cell receptor beta chains drawn from one sample of a study of shared clonotypes between healthy human individuals. The protocol was immunoSEQ multiplex PCR, while the TCRdb copy is restricted to in-frame clones and leaves out a portion. The repertoire holds 1.6 million or so clones, with roughly 98.5% as singletons. Sequencing was carried out using naive CD4+ T cells sorted from blood. The receptors were sampled from a man aged 25-45 years in good health. The CDR3 runs from the conserved cysteine through the conserved F or W. A D gene is named only where the DNA matches it firmly.

d_gene,v_gene,j_gene,CDR3aa
-,TRBV27,TRBJ2-1,CASSHAGTNSYNEQFF
-,TRBV10-3,TRBJ1-5,CAIRDSNQPQHF
-,TRBV29-1,TRBJ1-1,CSVDRPDRKAFF
TRBD1,TRBV7-2,TRBJ1-5,CASSSPGTGPHF
-,TRBV4-3,TRBJ2-3,CASSLSPQRTSTDTQYF
TRBD2,TRBV19,TRBJ2-2,CASKKRETQTGELFF
TRBD2,TRBV2,TRBJ2-5,CASRSTSGRVGETQYF
TRBD1,TRBV9,TRBJ2-5,CASSGILGQGAGETQYF
-,TRBV12-5,TRBJ1-1,CASGPDRNTEAFF
TRBD2,TRBV7-2,TRBJ2-7,CASSLTSGNSGEQYF
-,TRBV5-1,TRBJ2-1,CASSKTGYNEQFF
-,TRBV2,TRBJ1-2,CASKVTDGNYGYTF
-,TRBV5-1,TRBJ1-2,CASSRQGRDGYTF
-,TRBV5-4,TRBJ1-5,CASSLAPGGLGQPQHF
TRBD2,TRBV11-3,TRBJ2-7,CASSLRGENYEQYF
TRBD1,TRBV6-6,TRBJ2-7,CASSPGTVSYEQYF
-,TRBV15,TRBJ1-5,CATSRVGVDQPQHF
-,TRBV18,TRBJ1-1,CASSPGLDVNTEAFF
-,TRBV14,TRBJ2-2,CASSQQGTGELFF
-,TRBV7-9,TRBJ1-5,CASSTAAGTNDNQPQHF
-,TRBV6-5,TRBJ2-1,CASSYSNVNEQFF
-,TRBV6-1,TRBJ1-5,CASSERDGNQPQHF
-,TRBV10-3,TRBJ1-1,CAIRDGQREAFF
-,TRBV11-2,TRBJ2-5,CASSLRETQYF
-,TRBV7-2,TRBJ2-1,CASSLAGANNEQFF
TRBD1,TRBV10-1,TRBJ1-1,CASSETGGITEAFF
-,TRBV27,TRBJ2-2,CASSLPGQGTGELFF